This TCR beta chain is from a study of blood T cell repertoires in COVID-19. In the study overall: From the United States, Italy and Spain came samples of acute and convalescent COVID-19.

The CDR3 runs 13 residues. Per germline, CDR1 ENHRY and CDR2 SYGVKD. V lost 6 bases to trimming and J lost 10 bases, with 16 bases between them. This clone was counted a few times. Clones were sequenced by immunoSEQ multiplex PCR, and TCRdb holds only the in-frame ones, with some missing. The sample shows roughly 120,000 clones, around 86% of them seen only once. V usage is TRBV10-3 and J usage is TRBJ2-1; D call uncertain. The origin of this receptor is a man older than 75 with acute or convalescent COVID-19. Input material: peripheral blood. The CDR3 loop is CAIRVDKVREQFF. In DNA form, the CDR3 reads TGTGCCATCAGGGTCGACAAGGTCAGGGAGCAGTTCTTC.